The clone carrying this TCR beta chain was recorded at least ten times. The antigen is unknown. V lost 4 bases to trimming and J lost 4 bases; unmatched junction nucleotides: 6. This CDR3 spans 15 amino acids. Germline CDR1 and CDR2: SQVTM and ANQGSEA. This record comes from a study of Graves' ophthalmopathy and Graves' hyperthyroidism. The TCR beta CDR3 regions underwent amplification from RNA transcripts. RT-PCR in the first round used HTBI primers; a second-round multiplex PCR followed. TCRdb re-called the multiplex PCR reads with MiXCR, one entry per CDR3 protein. This sample has over 500,000 distinct CDR3 sequences; approximately 22% occur once, and the top ten carry approximately 7%. Study-wide findings and caveats: Blood also contained most of the expanded thyroid clonotypes above 0.001 frequency.

Sequenced material: peripheral blood. The V gene is TRBV29-1, the J gene TRBJ2-7; 14 nucleotides align to TRBD2. The source is a woman between 18 and 30 years old with stable Graves' hyperthyroidism. Some clones in this sample may be carry-over from other donors' samples. This chain's CDR3 is CSVVGTSGSRYEQYF. CDR3 nucleotide sequence: TGCAGCGTTGTAGGGACTAGCGGGAGTAGGTACGAGCAGTACTTC.